These T cell receptor beta chains were read from a single sample in a study of vaccination and CD4 T cells after COVID-19. Their antigens are not known. TCRdb itself ran the PCR reads through MiXCR, one entry per CDR3 protein. Of about 17,000 distinct CDR3 sequences in the sample, 45% to 50% were seen once. This specimen was CD4+ T cells from blood, cultured in vitro, taken before SARS-CoV-2 vaccination. The receptors come from a human donor who received a COVID-19 vaccine. The CDR3 runs from the conserved cysteine through the conserved F or W. A D gene is named only where the DNA matches it firmly. Size is omitted from some rows. Given values are once, few, many or a class for expanded clones.

d_call j_call clone_size v_call cdr3_nt cdr3_aa
. TRBJ2-1 . TRBV24-1 TGTGCCACCAATGCCGCCGGAATGAACGAGCAGTTCTTC CATNAAGMNEQFF
. TRBJ1-2 few TRBV30 TGTGCCTGGAGTGTACGGGGGAATGGCTACACCTTC CAWSVRGNGYTF
. TRBJ1-1 . TRBV20-1 TGCGGTGCTGCAAGGCAGGGGATGAGCACTGAAGCTTTCTTT CGAARQGMSTEAFF
. TRBJ2-1 . TRBV7-6 TGTGCCAGCAGCTTAGTGGGAGCGGCGGGAAACTCCTACAATGAGCAGTTCTTC CASSLVGAAGNSYNEQFF
. TRBJ2-5 . TRBV7-7 TGTGCCAGCAGCTTAGACCTAGCTGTACAAGAGACCCAGTACTTC CASSLDLAVQETQYF
. TRBJ2-5 once TRBV11-3 TGTGCCAGCAGCTCCGACCCGGAAACGGAGACCCAGTACTTC CASSSDPETETQYF
. TRBJ1-1 . TRBV5-1 TGCGCCAGCAGCTTGGACGGGGCACGGGGCGCTGAAGCTTTCTTT CASSLDGARGAEAFF
. TRBJ1-3 . TRBV2 TGTGCCAGCAGTGAAGCATCGGCAGGGAGAAACACCATATATTTT CASSEASAGRNTIYF
. TRBJ2-3 . TRBV6-1 TGTGCCAGCAGTAGGGGGACGGGAGCAGATACGCAGTATTTT CASSRGTGADTQYF
. TRBJ1-1 . TRBV7-3 TGTGCCAGCAGCCCCTACCCACTTATCGAACAGACTAACACTGAAGCTTTCTTT CASSPYPLIEQTNTEAFF
TRBD1 TRBJ2-7 . TRBV11-2 TGTGCCAGCAGCTTGGTGACAGGGGCCCCCTACGAGCAGTACTTC CASSLVTGAPYEQYF
. TRBJ1-4 . TRBV11-2 TGTGCCAGCAGCCCCCATCACATAGTGGGGAATGAAAAACTGTTTTTT CASSPHHIVGNEKLFF
. TRBJ1-2 few TRBV20-1 TGCAGTGCTGGCCCACTCTTAAACTATGGCTACACCTTC CSAGPLLNYGYTF
. TRBJ1-2 . TRBV9 TGTGCCAGCAGCGCCCGAGGGTGGAGAGACTATGGCTACACCTTC CASSARGWRDYGYTF
TRBD1 TRBJ2-2 . TRBV2 TGTGCCAGCTTTCAAGTGGGAAGGGGGCAGGGCACCGGGGAGCTGTTTTTT CASFQVGRGQGTGELFF
. TRBJ2-7 few TRBV6-1 TGTGCCAGCAGGGCTACCGGGAAGAACTACGAGCAGTACTTC CASRATGKNYEQYF
. TRBJ1-2 . TRBV5-1 TGCGCCAGCAGCTTGGAAACAGGGTTGGGTGGCTACACCTTC CASSLETGLGGYTF
TRBD2 TRBJ2-7 . TRBV6-1 TGTGCCAGCAGTGAAATGAGACTAGCGGGGGGCCGCAGGAGCTCCTACGAGCAGTACTTC CASSEMRLAGGRRSSYEQYF
. TRBJ1-6 . TRBV6-1 TGTGCCAGCAGACAGGCCCAAAATTCACCCCTCCACTTT CASRQAQNSPLHF
. TRBJ1-1 . TRBV5-8 TGTGCCAGCAGACTGCCCCCTTCACTTCTCAGAGCAGGCCAAATCATGAACACTGAAGCTTTCTTT CASRLPPSLLRAGQIMNTEAFF
. TRBJ2-5 . TRBV10-3 TGTGCCATCAGTGATTCGGGGGTGCGAGAGACCCAGTACTTC CAISDSGVRETQYF
. TRBJ1-6 . TRBV7-9 TGTGCCAGCAGCTTGACACAGATCAATTCACCCCTCCACTTT CASSLTQINSPLHF
. TRBJ1-5 few TRBV20-1 TGCAGTGCTAGAGATTTTCGTACAGCCGGGGCGCCCCAGCATTTT CSARDFRTAGAPQHF
TRBD1 TRBJ2-5 few TRBV24-1 TGTGCGGACAGGGGTCGCCAAGAGACCCAGTACTTC CADRGRQETQYF
TRBD1 TRBJ1-1 . TRBV6-1 TGTGCCAGCACCAGAGGAGCTACAGGGGGTGCTTTTATTACTGAAGCTTTCTTT CASTRGATGGAFITEAFF
TRBD1 TRBJ2-5 . TRBV24-1 TGTGCCACCAGTGACCCTTCCAGATCGGACAGGGCGGAGACCCAGTACTTC CATSDPSRSDRAETQYF
. TRBJ1-1 medium-sized TRBV20-1 TGCAGTGCCGAGGGACACTCGAACACTGAAGCTTTCTTT CSAEGHSNTEAFF
. TRBJ2-7 . TRBV12-5 TGTGCTAGTGGTTTCCTCTCCCAACCGCACTCCTACGAGCAGTACTTC CASGFLSQPHSYEQYF
. TRBJ1-5 . TRBV6-5 TGTGCCAGCAGTTACCGGGCGGGAGTTGAGCCCCAGCATTTT CASSYRAGVEPQHF
TRBD1 TRBJ1-2 . TRBV20-1 TGCAGTGCTGCGAAACCCGGGACAGGGATTTTGGGAGGCTACACCTTC CSAAKPGTGILGGYTF
. TRBJ1-1 . TRBV5-1 TGCGCCAGCAGCGAAGGACAGCAAACCAGGGAAGCTTTCTTT CASSEGQQTREAFF
TRBD1 TRBJ1-1 . TRBV20-1 TGCAGTGCTGGACAGGTGAACACTGAAGCTTTCTTT CSAGQVNTEAFF
. TRBJ2-2 few TRBV7-3 TGTGCCAGCAGCCCAACAGCGAACACCGGGGAGCTGTTTTTT CASSPTANTGELFF
TRBD2 TRBJ2-5 . TRBV20-1 TGCAGTGCACCAGTCCTGCCTAGCGGGGGTCGGGAGACCCAGTACTTC CSAPVLPSGGRETQYF
TRBD1 TRBJ2-3 once TRBV12-3/TRBV12-4 TGTGCCAGCAGGTTGACAGGGGCCGGCACAGATGCGCAGTATTTT CASRLTGAGTDAQYF
. TRBJ1-1 . TRBV20-1 TGCAGTGCTAGAAGGTCAGAAGCTTTCTTT CSARRSEAFF
TRBD2 TRBJ2-2 . TRBV14 TGTGCCAGCAGCCAATTCCGGGCGGGGGGGGGCACCGGGGAGCTGTTTTTT CASSQFRAGGGTGELFF
TRBD1 TRBJ1-1 once TRBV20-1 TGCAGTGCTAGAGATCGGACAGGGGGGCAAGCTTTCTTT CSARDRTGGQAFF
. TRBJ1-1 . TRBV10-3 TGTGCCATCGGGGGGGGCACTGAAGCTTTCTTT CAIGGGTEAFF
TRBD1 TRBJ1-6 few TRBV4-1 TGCGCCAGCAGCCAAGGACGGACAGGCGCCTATTCACCCCTCCACTTT CASSQGRTGAYSPLHF
. TRBJ2-3 . TRBV14 TGTGCCAGCAGCTCCCGACTAGGAGGGGTGTTTAGCACAGATACGCAGTATTTT CASSSRLGGVFSTDTQYF
. TRBJ2-7 . TRBV7-7 TGTGCCAGCAGCTACCGGGGCGAAGTAAGCTCCTACGAGCAGTACTTC CASSYRGEVSSYEQYF
. TRBJ2-7 . TRBV18 TGTGCCAGCTCACCACCGGACCCCGCGGGAGAGCAGTACTTC CASSPPDPAGEQYF
TRBD1 TRBJ2-3 . TRBV27 TGTGCCAGCAGGTCGGGACAGGGACTCCCAGATACGCAGTATTTT CASRSGQGLPDTQYF
TRBD1 TRBJ1-1 . TRBV29-1 TGCAGCGTTCTGGGACAGACCAACACTGAAGCTTTCTTT CSVLGQTNTEAFF
. TRBJ1-1 . TRBV6-1 TGTGCCAGCAGTGGGGGAGGGGTTAGCACTGAAGCTTTCTTT CASSGGGVSTEAFF
TRBD1 TRBJ2-7 . TRBV29-1 TGCAGCGCCCGACAGGGGGCTACGTACGAGCAGTACTTC CSARQGATYEQYF
. TRBJ1-2 few TRBV19 TGTGCCAGTAGTCCTTATCGCGACAGCTTCTATGGCTACACCTTC CASSPYRDSFYGYTF
TRBD1 TRBJ1-2 . TRBV14 TGTGCCAGCAGCCAAGTGGAGGGGGCTGATGGCTACACCTTC CASSQVEGADGYTF
TRBD1 TRBJ1-1 few TRBV20-1 TGCAGTGCTGGCGGACAGGGAAGGAGGTCGGGTGAAGCTTTCTTT CSAGGQGRRSGEAFF
TRBD1 TRBJ2-3 . TRBV27 TGTGCCAGCAGAGGGGGCACAGAGGACACAGATACGCAGTATTTT CASRGGTEDTDTQYF
. TRBJ2-7 once TRBV28 TGTGCCAGCAGTTACCTCTACGAGCAGTACTTC CASSYLYEQYF
. TRBJ2-7 . TRBV6-1 TGTGCCAGCCGGCTGGGGTTTTCCTCCTACGAGCAGTACTTC CASRLGFSSYEQYF
. TRBJ1-2 . TRBV20-1 TGCAGTGCTCATACGGTAAACTATGGCTACACCTTC CSAHTVNYGYTF